The T cell receptor beta chain under discussion was sequenced for a study of blood T cell repertoires in COVID-19. In the study overall: Sites across the United States, Italy and Spain contributed samples from acute and convalescent COVID-19. From T cells, B-cell-depleted T cells, or PBMCs came the material, which was cDNA or gDNA.

The method was immunoSEQ multiplex PCR; TCRdb's version includes in-frame clones alone and lacks a portion of them. The sample lists some 53,000 clones; over 75% were seen once. This clone was recorded a few times. V shed 1 base and J shed 4 bases, with 10 bases lying between them. This CDR3 is built from 14 residues. CDR1 and CDR2 (germline): LGHDT, YNNKEL (reference sequence). This chain links TRBV3-1 (or the pseudogene TRBV3-2) with TRBJ1-2, with TRBD1 as a possible D gene (5 bases). This sequence was found in a human donor with active COVID-19. The donor label of this sample is uncertain. Source material: peripheral blood. The CDR3 DNA reads TGTGCCAGCAGCCAAGCCCAGGGCTCCTATGGCTACACCTTC. It yields the protein CASSQAQGSYGYTF.